This TCR beta chain was sequenced in a study of vaccination and CD4 T cells after COVID-19. Study information: Following dose two, a median about 65 days (range 14 to 241) passed before post-vaccine samples were taken. As control conditions, cultures were given either a CEFX pool serving as positive control, an HIV-1 Nef pool, or no peptide at all. Cells were stimulated with overlapping spike peptides from SARS-CoV-2, HCoV-NL63, HCoV-OC43 and HCoV-229E.

This clonotype is a singleton in its sample. Antigen specificity is unknown. Treatment denoted: roughly 10-day PBMC culture with coronavirus spike peptide pools or control peptides (ViraFEST assay). It was before the COVID-19 pandemic (2011-2018) that the unexposed donor's CD4+ T cells were collected. Sequencing of the DNA from cultured CD4+ T cells was carried out with the Oncomine TCR Beta short-read assay. In TCRdb, the PCR reads were re-called with MiXCR into one record per CDR3 protein. The sample includes under 8,500 distinct CDR3 sequences, more than 40% of them seen just once. Unmatched junction bases numbered 12, after V lost 2 bases and J lost 6 bases. This CDR3 is built from 17 residues.

Sequencing input: CD4+ T cells from blood, cultured in vitro. The receptor comes from a human donor in good health. The J gene is TRBJ1-5, the V gene TRBV12-3 or TRBV12-4, with TRBD1 matching over 8 bases. CDR3 nucleotide sequence: TGTGCCAGCAGTTTATTCGTTTTTGGACAGGGACGTCAGCCCCAGCATTTT. Translated, it gives CASSLFVFGQGRQPQHF.